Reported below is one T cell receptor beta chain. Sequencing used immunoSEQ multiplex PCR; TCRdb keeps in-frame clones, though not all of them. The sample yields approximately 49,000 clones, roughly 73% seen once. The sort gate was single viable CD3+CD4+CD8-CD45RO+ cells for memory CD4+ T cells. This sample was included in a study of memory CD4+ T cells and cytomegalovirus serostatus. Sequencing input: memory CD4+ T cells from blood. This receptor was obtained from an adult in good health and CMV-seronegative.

The DNA of the CDR3 is TGTGCCAGCCCCCCAGGGGGGACCCACTACGAGCAGTACTTC. Its protein product is CASPPGGTHYEQYF. The chain has TRBV9 and TRBJ2-7; D is possibly TRBD1 (7 bases). The length of the CDR3 is 14 residues. V gave up 7 bases and J gave up 3 bases, with 17 bases separating them. The V gene's germline CDR1 is SGDLS and CDR2 YYNGEE.